Listed below are T cell receptor beta chains from one sample, sequenced in a study of brain T cells in children with intractable seizures. Clones were read by immunoSEQ multiplex PCR, and TCRdb kept only the in-frame ones, dropping some. The sample includes around 10,000 clones, roughly three quarters of them seen just once. Material: resected brain tissue, obtained at surgery. These receptors all come from a girl aged 2-10 years with tuberous sclerosis and intractable seizures. Both conserved end residues are part of each CDR3. Fields, in order: J gene, D gene, V gene, clone size, CDR3 DNA, CDR3 protein. A D gene is named only where the DNA matches it firmly. The listing skips clone size in some rows; elsewhere it reads once, few, many or a size class.

J gene: TRBJ1-4
D gene: TRBD1
V gene: TRBV6-5
clone size: once
CDR3 DNA: TGTGCCAGCAGTTTAACACAGGGGCGCGGAGAAAAACTGTTTTTT
CDR3 protein: CASSLTQGRGEKLFF

J gene: TRBJ1-2
D gene: TRBD1
V gene: TRBV19
clone size: medium-sized
CDR3 DNA: TGTGCCAGTAGTAGGGAACAGGGGGCGATTGGCTACACCTTC
CDR3 protein: CASSREQGAIGYTF

J gene: TRBJ2-1
D gene: .
V gene: TRBV5-4
clone size: .
CDR3 DNA: TGTGCCAGCAGCTTGGACAGGACTACATACAATGAGCAGTTCTTC
CDR3 protein: CASSLDRTTYNEQFF

J gene: TRBJ2-3
D gene: .
V gene: TRBV11-3
clone size: few
CDR3 DNA: TGTGCCAGCAGCTTATGGTCGGGGCCCACAGATACGCAGTATTTT
CDR3 protein: CASSLWSGPTDTQYF

J gene: TRBJ2-2
D gene: .
V gene: TRBV6-5
clone size: once
CDR3 DNA: TGTGCCAGCACCCCAAACCCTGGGACAATCGGGGAGCTGTTTTTT
CDR3 protein: CASTPNPGTIGELFF

J gene: TRBJ2-3
D gene: TRBD1
V gene: TRBV24-1
clone size: .
CDR3 DNA: TGTGCCACCGGACAGGGGGAGTCAGATACGCAGTATTTT
CDR3 protein: CATGQGESDTQYF

J gene: TRBJ1-6
D gene: TRBD1
V gene: TRBV14
clone size: .
CDR3 DNA: TGTGCCAGCAGCCCCCTTAACAGGGGGCCCTCACCCCTCCACTTT
CDR3 protein: CASSPLNRGPSPLHF

J gene: TRBJ2-5
D gene: .
V gene: TRBV9
clone size: .
CDR3 DNA: TGTGCCAGCAGCGTAGGTCTGCCCCGGGAGACCCAGTACTTC
CDR3 protein: CASSVGLPRETQYF

J gene: TRBJ1-4
D gene: .
V gene: TRBV4-1
clone size: medium-sized
CDR3 DNA: TGCGCCAGCAGCCAAGGCAGGGTCCCGACTAATGAAAAACTGTTTTTT
CDR3 protein: CASSQGRVPTNEKLFF

J gene: TRBJ1-1
D gene: TRBD1
V gene: TRBV5-4
clone size: .
CDR3 DNA: TGTGCCAGCAGCCCCGGAGGCGCCAGGGGGGTCACTGAAGCTTTCTTT
CDR3 protein: CASSPGGARGVTEAFF

J gene: TRBJ1-2
D gene: TRBD1
V gene: TRBV4-1
clone size: few
CDR3 DNA: TGCGCCAGCAGCCCGACAGGGGGCTATGGCTACACCTTC
CDR3 protein: CASSPTGGYGYTF

J gene: TRBJ1-2
D gene: .
V gene: TRBV20-1
clone size: .
CDR3 DNA: TGCAGTGCTAGTCCCAGCGCCGGGGATGGCTACACCTTC
CDR3 protein: CSASPSAGDGYTF

J gene: TRBJ1-1
D gene: .
V gene: TRBV19
clone size: .
CDR3 DNA: TGTGCCAGTAGTATAGCCAACTTGAACACTGAAGCTTTCTTT
CDR3 protein: CASSIANLNTEAFF

J gene: TRBJ1-2
D gene: .
V gene: TRBV5-4
clone size: .
CDR3 DNA: TGTGCCAGCAGCTTGGCAACGTATGGCTACACCTTC
CDR3 protein: CASSLATYGYTF

J gene: TRBJ1-1
D gene: .
V gene: TRBV29-1
clone size: .
CDR3 DNA: TGCAGCGTTGAACAGGATACTCACACTGAAGCTTTCTTT
CDR3 protein: CSVEQDTHTEAFF

J gene: TRBJ1-4
D gene: .
V gene: TRBV6-5
clone size: medium-sized
CDR3 DNA: TGTGCCAGCAGTTACTCGACTTTGGGGAATGAAAAACTGTTTTTT
CDR3 protein: CASSYSTLGNEKLFF